Shown below are 24 T cell receptor beta chains from a single sample sequenced in a study of cytotoxic CD8 clonotypes in ibrutinib-treated CLL. Assay: immunoSEQ multiplex PCR; the TCRdb copy retains only in-frame clones and omits some. The sample contains some 290,000 clones, 70% to 80% of which appear only once. Specimen: PBMCs, collected before ibrutinib treatment. The source is a human donor with chronic lymphocytic leukemia.

This clone was observed a handful of times. This chain connects TRBV30 to TRBJ2-3, with 12 bases that match TRBD2. Per germline, CDR1 GTSNPN and CDR2 SVGIG (reference sequence). The CDR3 consists of 15 residues. Unmatched junction bases numbered 7, after V lost 4 bases and J lost 5 bases. CDR3: CAWKRLAGVGDTQYF. CDR3 coding DNA: TGTGCCTGGAAAAGACTAGCGGGAGTTGGAGATACGCAGTATTTT.

This clone was observed a few times. The CDR3 nucleotides read TGTGCCAGCAGCGCTGATCGGGCAACCTACGAGCAGTACTTC. Its translation: CASSADRATYEQYF. The chain employs TRBV9 and TRBJ2-7, with D unclear. CDR3 size: 14 residues. From germline, CDR1 is SGDLS and CDR2 YYNGEE. With 3 bases removed from V and 2 bases from J, the gap between germline ends came to 12 bases.

This chain uses TRBV18 with TRBJ2-7, with 10 bases matching TRBD1. Germline CDR1 and CDR2: KGHSH and LQKENI. V was pared by 2 bases and J by 2 bases, with 3 bases of the junction left unmatched. This CDR3 is built from 15 residues. The DNA of the CDR3 is TGTGCCAGCTCACCAGCAGGGACAGGGGCCTACGAGCAGTACTTC. It specifies CASSPAGTGAYEQYF.

The V and J genes are TRBV28 and TRBJ2-2; no clear D gene. V gave up 6 bases and J gave up 2 bases, with 10 bases separating them. The germline V gene has CDR1 MDHEN and CDR2 SYDVKM. The CDR3 loop spans 14 amino acids. This chain's CDR3 is CASRPYINTGELFF. The DNA of the CDR3 is TGTGCCAGCAGACCCTACATTAACACCGGGGAGCTGTTTTTT.

The J gene is TRBJ1-5, the V gene TRBV27; 8 bases agree with TRBD1. The germline V gene has CDR1 MNHEY and CDR2 SMNVEV (reference sequence). V shed 5 bases and J 4 bases; nucleotides not matched to a gene: 7. This CDR3 has 15 amino acids. The CDR3, as DNA: TGTGCCAGCAGTCCGGCGGGACAGGCGAATCAGCCCCAGCATTTT. This sequence encodes CASSPAGQANQPQHF.

The rearrangement links TRBV7-9 to TRBJ2-5; 11 positions agree with TRBD2. The CDR3 runs 18 residues. Germline V gene data show CDR1 as SEHNR and CDR2 as FQNEAQ (reference sequence). Trimming took 4 bases from V and 2 from J; bases not matched to a gene: 12. CDR3 amino acids: CASSWTSGPFKTQETQYF. Here the CDR3 DNA reads TGTGCCAGCAGCTGGACTAGCGGGCCTTTCAAAACGCAAGAGACCCAGTACTTC.

This chain connects TRBV12-5 to TRBJ1-1; the D gene is possibly TRBD1 (6 bases). Trimming pared 2 bases from V and 0 bases from J, leaving 16 bases between. The germline CDR1 and CDR2 sequences are LGHNT and FRNRAP. The CDR3 covers 17 residues. CDR3 bases: TGTGCTAGTGGTTTGAACCCAAAGGACAGACTGAACACTGAAGCTTTCTTT. This gives the protein CASGLNPKDRLNTEAFF.

The V and J genes are TRBV2 and TRBJ2-5; D is uncertain. This CDR3 contains 13 residues. V was clipped by 7 bases and J by 2 bases, with 11 bases between them. Germline values: CDR1 SNHLY, CDR2 FYNNEI. The CDR3 DNA reads as TGTGCCAGCAATCTGGAACAGCAAGAGACCCAGTACTTC. Protein sequence: CASNLEQQETQYF.

V gene TRBV5-1 combines with J gene TRBJ2-1, with 7 bases fitting TRBD1. V trimming: 2 bases; J trimming: 4 bases; junction bases outside the gene matches: 9. The CDR3 consists of 16 residues. Per the germline V gene, CDR1 is SGHRS and CDR2 is YFSETQ. This chain's CDR3 is CASSFGQVGPYNEQFF. The CDR3 coding sequence is TGCGCCAGCAGCTTCGGACAGGTTGGTCCTTACAATGAGCAGTTCTTC.

The CDR3 sequence: CASSGQTGSSYNEQFF. The CDR3 DNA follows: TGTGCCAGCAGTGGCCAGACAGGGAGCTCCTACAATGAGCAGTTCTTC. The chain carries TRBV2 and TRBJ2-1, with 7 nucleotides matching TRBD1. CDR1 is SNHLY and CDR2 is FYNNEI in the germline V gene. J was trimmed by 0 bases and V by 4 bases; bases with no gene match: 6. The CDR3 length is 16 residues.

This clone was found a few times. The chain uses TRBV27 and TRBJ2-2; 7 positions match TRBD2. J gave up 6 bases and V 6 bases, and 4 bases lay outside the gene matches. Germline assignment: CDR1 MNHEY and CDR2 SMNVEV (reference sequence). The CDR3 contains 13 residues. This CDR3 is CASRDLAAGELFF. CDR3 coding DNA: TGTGCCAGCAGGGACCTAGCGGCCGGGGAGCTGTTTTTT.

The chain has TRBV7-2 and TRBJ2-7; D ambiguous. The CDR3 runs 12 residues. The V and J ends lost 5 bases and 0 bases respectively, with 5 bases between them. Per germline, CDR1 SGHTA and CDR2 FQGNSA. The chain's CDR3 is CASSGFSYEQYF. The DNA for the CDR3 is TGTGCCAGCAGCGGCTTCTCCTACGAGCAGTACTTC.

V is TRBV10-2 and J is TRBJ2-7; 10 nucleotides line up with TRBD2. The CDR3 is 18 residues long. CDR1 WSHSY and CDR2 SAAADI come from the germline V gene. After removal of 3 bases from V and 5 bases from J, the junction contained 16 bases not matched to a gene. The CDR3 loop reads CASSDGLAGAPTGNEQYF. The CDR3 region has the DNA TGCGCCAGCAGTGACGGTCTAGCGGGAGCCCCGACCGGGAACGAGCAGTACTTC.

This chain uses TRBV29-1 with TRBJ1-1; the D gene is possibly TRBD1 (5 bases). This CDR3 is 14 amino acids long. The V end was cut by 4 bases, the J end by 4 bases, with 16 bases between. Germline CDR1 and CDR2: SQVTM and ANQGSEA. Written as DNA, the CDR3 is TGCAGCGTTGTAGGCTCACGCGGGGCCACTGAAGCTTTCTTT. Translated, it gives CSVVGSRGATEAFF.

J is TRBJ1-1 and V is TRBV18, with 8 positions matching TRBD1. The CDR3 covers 14 residues. Germline V gene lookup returns CDR1 KGHSH and CDR2 LQKENI. V trimming: 4 bases; J trimming: 8 bases; junction bases outside the gene matches: 9. DNA for the CDR3: TGTGCCAGCTCACTGGGACAGGTGATCCCGGAAGCTTTCTTT. Its translation is CASSLGQVIPEAFF.

V usage is TRBV27 and J usage is TRBJ1-5; possibly TRBD1 for D (6 bases). The V end lost 1 base, the J end lost 4 bases, and 8 bases lay between the germline ends. The CDR3 spans 14 residues. Germline V gene lookup returns CDR1 MNHEY and CDR2 SMNVEV (reference sequence). The CDR3 DNA follows: TGTGCCAGCAGTTTATTGAGGGGGAATCAGCCCCAGCATTTT. The encoded protein is CASSLLRGNQPQHF.

V is TRBV7-2 and J is TRBJ2-7; D might be TRBD1 (5 bases). The CDR3 is 14 residues long. Germline loops: CDR1 SGHTA, CDR2 FQGNSA. V gave up 7 bases and J gave up 3 bases, with 16 bases separating them. Written as DNA, the CDR3 is TGTGCCAGCACCGAAAGAGGACACCTCTACGAGCAGTACTTC. Amino acids: CASTERGHLYEQYF. The full variable domain, its missing parts supplied by reference TRBV7-2 and TRBJ2-7, is GAGVSQSPSNKVTEKGKDVELRCDPISGHTALYWYRQSLGQGLEFLIYFQGNSAPDKSGLPSDRFSAERTGGSVSTLTIQRTQQEDSAVYLCASTERGHLYEQYFGPGTRLTVT.

The J gene is TRBJ2-5, the V gene TRBV28; D might be TRBD2 (6 bases). Trimming removed 2 bases from V and 5 bases from J, with 15 bases in between. Germline loops: CDR1 MDHEN, CDR2 SYDVKM. This CDR3 is built from 15 residues. The CDR3 DNA is TGTGCCAGCAGTTTAGGGGGGTTCGGGGTTGAGACCCAGTACTTC. Translated: CASSLGGFGVETQYF. The full variable domain, rest sourced from reference TRBV28 and TRBJ2-5, is DVKVTQSSRYLVKRTGEKVFLECVQDMDHENMFWYRQDPGLGLRLIYFSYDVKMKEKGDIPEGYSVSREKKERFSLILESASTNQTSMYLCASSLGGFGVETQYFGPGTRLLVL.

The V call is TRBV30, the J call TRBJ2-1; D possibly corresponds to TRBD2 (6 bases). CDR1 and CDR2 (germline): GTSNPN, SVGIG (reference sequence). The germline V and J ends were trimmed by 0 bases and 7 bases, with 10 bases remaining between them. This CDR3 is built from 13 residues. The CDR3, as DNA: TGTGCCTGGAGTGTAAACGGAGGGAATGAGCAGTTCTTC. Protein: CAWSVNGGNEQFF. Based on the CDR3 plus reference TRBV30 and TRBJ2-1, the full variable domain is SQTIHQWPATLVQPVGSPLSLECTVEGTSNPNLYWYRQAAGRGLQLLFYSVGIGQISSEVPQNLSASRPQDRQFILSSKKLLLSDSGFYLCAWSVNGGNEQFFGPGTRLTVL.

This clone was picked up a small number of times. This chain joins TRBV18 and TRBJ2-1; 8 bases map to TRBD2. CDR1 and CDR2 (germline): KGHSH, LQKENI. V was clipped by 1 base and J by 8 bases; unmatched bases: 10. This CDR3 region has 16 residues. The CDR3 here is CASSPRQQGLADEQFF. The CDR3 DNA follows: TGTGCCAGCTCACCACGCCAACAAGGACTAGCCGATGAGCAGTTCTTC.

This sequence joins TRBV9 and TRBJ2-1, with D maybe TRBD2 (6 bases). Trimming took 0 bases from V and 10 from J, leaving 17 bases between them. The CDR3 is 15 amino acids. Germline V gives CDR1 SGDLS, CDR2 YYNGEE. Written as DNA, the CDR3 is TGTGCCAGCAGCGTAGTGGGTAGCGGCTATGAAGAGCAGTTCTTC. It codes for CASSVVGSGYEEQFF.

This rearrangement joins TRBV7-6 to TRBJ2-7, with unresolved D. V lost 5 bases, J lost 4 bases, and 18 bases lay in between. Germline loops: CDR1 SGHVS, CDR2 FNYEAQ. There are 15 residues in the CDR3. The DNA for the CDR3 is TGTGCCAGCAGCCCCAAAATAGCTGGCATTTACGAGCAGTACTTC. This sequence encodes CASSPKIAGIYEQYF.

This rearrangement joins TRBV30 to TRBJ1-2; D might be TRBD1 (5 bases). The CDR3 covers 11 residues. The germline CDR1 and CDR2 sequences are GTSNPN and SVGIG (reference sequence). Trimming removed 3 bases from V and 5 bases from J, with 7 bases in between. CDR3 nucleotide sequence: TGTGCCTGGAGAAGACAGTATGGCTACACCTTC. Its protein is CAWRRQYGYTF.

The chain has TRBV5-4 and TRBJ1-5; D uncertain. The CDR3 sequence is 12 residues long. Between the trimmed V and J ends, which lost 2 bases and 6 bases, there was a span of 6 bases. Germline V gene sequence: CDR1 SGHNT, CDR2 YYREEE (reference sequence). CDR3 DNA: TGTGCCAGCAGCTTTTTGGGTCAGCCCCAGCATTTT. Its translation is CASSFLGQPQHF. Looking up the rest from reference TRBV5-4 and TRBJ1-5 gives the full variable domain: ETGVTQSPTHLIKTRGQQVTLRCSSQSGHNTVSWYQQALGQGPQFIFQYYREEENGRGNFPPRFSGLQFPNYSSELNVNALELDDSALYLCASSFLGQPQHFGDGTRLSIL.